This TCR beta chain emerged from a study of shared clonotypes between healthy human individuals. TCRdb's table, derived via immunoSEQ multiplex PCR, lists solely in-frame clones and lacks some. The profile covers 2 million to 2.5 million clones, with 85% to 95% appearing a single time and 0.13% taken by the ten largest. The CDR3 sequence is 14 residues long. Trimming stripped 1 base from V and 5 bases from J, with 14 bases between. The germline V gene has CDR1 SQVTM and CDR2 ANQGSEA. What was sequenced was naive CD4+ T cells sorted from blood. Subset here: CD45RA+ positively selected. This clonotype originated in a man younger than 30 in good health. The chain links TRBV29-1 to TRBJ1-1; a weak D match, TRBD1 (6 bases). CDR3 DNA sequence: TGCAGCGTTGAAGTAAGGGGGGGAAAGACTGAAGCTTTCTTT. Amino acid sequence: CSVEVRGGKTEAFF.